The clone carrying this TCR beta chain has only one observation. This entry comes from a study of blood T cell repertoires in COVID-19. Study-wide background: From the United States, Italy and Spain came samples of acute and convalescent COVID-19. Sample material is recorded as cDNA or gDNA derived from T cells, B-cell-depleted T cells, or PBMCs.

V was pared by 0 bases and J by 4 bases, with 16 bases between. The CDR3 has 16 residues. CDR1 SGHRS and CDR2 YFSETQ come from the germline V gene. Methods used by the authors: Reference gene primer amplification gave nucleated cell count estimates. The data were produced by immunoSEQ multiplex PCR, yet TCRdb's version contains in-frame clones alone and is incomplete. That table furnishes V, J and clone size, whereas the DNA furnished D and trimming. The table includes 150,000 to 200,000 clones, under 85% detected once. The rearrangement links TRBV5-1 to TRBJ1-1, with D unclear. Sequences were obtained from peripheral blood. The receptor's source is a man aged 65 to 79 with acute or convalescent COVID-19. CDR3 loop: CASSLEVRRESTEAFF. Written as DNA, the CDR3 is TGCGCCAGCAGCTTGGAAGTCCGACGGGAAAGCACTGAAGCTTTCTTT.